The clone carrying this TCR beta chain was observed a handful of times. Its antigen remains unknown. Expressed TCRB transcripts were sequenced because the entire RNA isolate underwent reverse transcription. Libraries were prepared by immunoSEQ multiplex PCR; TCRdb keeps only in-frame clonotypes and omits some of them. The sample lists a few hundred thousand clones; roughly 14% were seen once. Sorting of CD4+ naive, central memory, regulatory and stem cell-like memory cells was performed via CD45RO/CCR7/CD25/CD127/CD95/CD27. The sample is drawn from a study of beta chain features in type 1 diabetes. The CDR3 is 13 residues long. Trimming removed 2 bases from V and 11 bases from J; junction bases left unmatched: 8. Germline lookup yields CDR1 SGHDT and CDR2 YYEEEE. General study points: TCRB CDR3 length was moderately but significantly reduced in all four CD4+ subsets of Type 1 diabetes patients.

The clonotype was recovered from a woman between 18 and 30 years old with type 1 diabetes. The source material was naive CD4+ T cells from blood. The chain links TRBV5-6 to TRBJ1-1; 8 bases are a match to TRBD1. The CDR3, as DNA: TGTGCCAGCAGCTTAGTCCTGGGACAGGATGCTTTCTTT. Amino acid sequence: CASSLVLGQDAFF.